The TCR beta chain described here comes from a study of blood T cell repertoires in COVID-19 (dated by TCRdb to about 2020). For the wider study: The collaborator samples originated in the United States, Italy and Spain and spanned the acute and convalescent phases of COVID-19. The prospective study material was composed of cDNA or gDNA derived from T cells, B-cell-depleted T cells, or PBMCs. The dataset comprised deeply sampled blood TCRbeta repertoires from subjects exposed to, actively infected with, or recovered from COVID-19. The repertoires were released in a freely available public database meant as a resource for research on the immune response to SARS-CoV-2. The samples were drawn from the first 160 participants of the ongoing ImmuneRACE study and from over a thousand subjects provided by 6 global collaborators. Nearly every sample came with metadata listing a de-identified subject ID, COVID-19 status, age in years and sex. Where HLA class I and class II types were available, the types were taken from metadata supplied by the sample provider, not from assay-based typing.

The collaborating institutions used their own protocols to collect whole blood in K2EDTA tubes. For TCRbeta analysis, collaborators shipped samples in one of three forms: frozen whole blood, isolated PBMCs, or DNA extracted from either of those sample types. TCRbeta CDR3 regions were amplified from genomic DNA by means of the immunoSEQ Assay, a bias-controlled multiplex PCR. In the authors' own workflow: The number of nucleated cells in each sample was estimated by amplification of reference gene primers within the assay. Sequence reads were collapsed and filtered to measure the absolute abundance of every unique TCRbeta CDR3 rearrangement. Productive Simpson clonality was computed per sample as the square root of Simpson's diversity index over productive rearrangements. TCRdb took over this immuneACCESS table, retaining in-frame rearrangements with V and J assigned. Such tables are incomplete; in checked studies, under half of the missing clones stem from an unresolved V gene, and the remainder is unexplained. V and J calls and clone size follow that table, whereas D and trimming were derived from the DNA. Here the sample has roughly 150,000 clones; approximately 80% occur a single time. The top ten clones comprise just over 9.5% of the sample.

General findings and caveats noted by the study authors: The quantity of clinical and demographic metadata differed by source and by participant and was supplied without curation.

With regard to this clone: Its antigen is not yet known. No base-level quality is on record; no much larger clone is a single base apart.

Sequenced sample: peripheral blood. This clonotype originated in a woman in her 50s with acute or convalescent COVID-19.

The CDR3 here reads CASSFYLSSGDTYNEQFF. The DNA sequence is as follows: TGCGCCAGCAGCTTTTATCTTTCTAGCGGGGATACCTACAATGAGCAGTTCTTC. The chain uses TRBV5-1 and TRBJ2-1, and TRBD2 matches 9 of the central bases. The CDR3 runs 18 residues from the cysteine to the phenylalanine. Only the CDR3 part of the read is kept: 54 bases, read in frame from the first base. V is pruned by 2 bases and J by 2 bases, leaving 11 bases of the junction without a gene match. Taken from the germline V gene, the CDR1 and CDR2 loops are SGHRS and YFSETQ.